This T cell receptor (beta chain) was found in a study of blood T cell repertoires in COVID-19. From germline, CDR1 is KGHSH and CDR2 LQKENI. This CDR3 has 15 amino acids. The V and J ends lost 5 bases and 3 bases, in that order; junction bases with no gene match: 4. The assay was immunoSEQ multiplex PCR, and TCRdb's table has in-frame clones only and misses some. The sample shows some 350,000 clones, over 75% of them seen only once. This clone was observed a few times. The source of this sequence is a woman aged 25 to 39 who had recovered from COVID-19. The gene calls are TRBV18 and TRBJ1-5; 10 positions match TRBD1. Input material: PBMCs or T cells enriched from blood (not recorded which). The CDR3 DNA is TGTGCCAGCTCAGGGACAGGGGCCGCCAATCAGCCCCAGCATTTT. Translation: CASSGTGAANQPQHF.